This T cell receptor beta chain was recovered during a study of blood T cell repertoires in COVID-19. Study context: COVID-19 samples collected from the United States, Italy and Spain covered acute and convalescent phases. PBMCs, B-cell-depleted T cells, or T cells provided the cDNA or gDNA that made up the material.

Germline V gene sequence: CDR1 MDHEN, CDR2 SYDVKM. Trimming removed 4 bases from V and 7 bases from J; junction bases left unmatched: 6. The CDR3 runs 14 residues. Original handling: Amplifying reference gene primers gave estimates of nucleated cell counts. Here immunoSEQ multiplex PCR was the method, and the copy in TCRdb shows in-frame clones only, minus some. V and J calls and clone size are as listed in that table; D and trimming were resolved from the DNA. The sample holds 650,000 to 800,000 clones; just under 90% are singletons and the top ten take roughly 0.25%. The sample was peripheral blood. This TCR came from a woman in her late teens or twenties with acute or convalescent COVID-19. The gene calls are TRBV28 and TRBJ1-5; 8 bases map to TRBD1. CDR3 DNA: TGTGCCAGCAGTTCGGACAGGGTGGACCAGCCCCAGCATTTT. It is translated as CASSSDRVDQPQHF.